The rows below give T cell receptor beta chains drawn from one sample of a study of blood T cells in healthy people across ages. TCRdb re-called the 5' RACE reads through MiXCR, storing one row per CDR3 protein. This table has around 780,000 distinct CDR3 sequences, 20% to 30% appearing once. These data were also reused for a study on T cells of mothers and their children.

Sequenced: blood. These receptors originate from a boy younger than 18 in good health. The CDR3 runs from the conserved cysteine through the conserved F or W. The D gene is left open where the match is weak. The size field is filled for only some rows; it gives once, few, many or a size class.

abundance	v_gene	j_gene	d_gene	CDR3aa	CDR3nt
-	TRBV7-9	TRBJ1-1	-	CASSLQGRGTEAFF	TGTGCCAGCAGCTTACAGGGGAGGGGCACTGAAGCTTTCTTT
-	TRBV3-1	TRBJ2-1	TRBD2	CASSLRGGGVHNEQFF	TGTGCCAGCAGCCTTCGGGGCGGGGGGGTACATAATGAGCAGTTCTTC
few	TRBV2	TRBJ2-1	-	CASRGGPNEQFF	TGTGCCAGCAGGGGGGGGCCAAATGAGCAGTTCTTC
-	TRBV5-1	TRBJ1-1	TRBD1	CAGSLIQGLNTEAFF	TGCGCCGGCAGCTTGATACAGGGGTTAAACACTGAAGCTTTCTTT
few	TRBV7-6	TRBJ2-1	TRBD1	CASSLWGTGGPNEQFF	TGTGCCAGCAGCTTATGGGGGACAGGGGGCCCAAATGAGCAGTTCTTC
-	TRBV13	TRBJ2-1	TRBD2	CASSFRTSGGAYNEQFF	TGTGCCAGCAGCTTCCGGACTAGCGGGGGGGCCTACAATGAGCAGTTCTTC
-	TRBV29-1	TRBJ1-4	-	CSGSQGYGEKLFF	TGCAGCGGCTCACAAGGTTATGGTGAAAAACTGTTTTTT
-	TRBV7-9	TRBJ2-1	-	CASSLNLGYNEQFF	TGTGCCAGCAGCTTAAACCTAGGGTACAATGAGCAGTTCTTC
-	TRBV7-6	TRBJ2-3	-	CASSSRDTDTLYF	TGTGCCAGCAGCTCACGGGACACAGATACGCTGTATTTT
-	TRBV5-1	TRBJ2-3	-	CASSLSGTPSDTQYF	TGCGCCAGCAGCTTATCCGGGACACCATCAGATACGCAGTATTTT
-	TRBV7-9	TRBJ1-4	-	CASSLTRPTIEEKLFF	TGTGCCAGCAGCTTAACGAGACCGACAATTGAGGAAAAACTGTTTTTT
few	TRBV4-1	TRBJ2-5	TRBD2	CASSQQGLAGEKRLQETQYF	TGCGCCAGCAGCCAACAGGGACTAGCGGGGGAGAAACGACTCCAAGAGACCCAGTACTTC
-	TRBV6-6	TRBJ2-5	-	CASSPKNNRAQETQYF	TGTGCCAGCAGTCCTAAAAACAACAGGGCGCAAGAGACCCAGTACTTC
few	TRBV2	TRBJ2-1	-	CASGGARRHEQFF	TGTGCCAGCGGTGGGGCACGGCGCCATGAGCAGTTCTTC
-	TRBV10-3	TRBJ1-4	TRBD1	CATKRDRRGVNEKLFF	TGTGCCACCAAGCGGGACAGGAGAGGTGTTAATGAAAAACTGTTTTTT
few	TRBV12-3/TRBV12-4	TRBJ2-6	TRBD1	CASSITGGTLGANVLTF	TGTGCCAGCAGCATAACAGGGGGCACTCTTGGGGCCAACGTCCTGACTTTC
few	TRBV4-1	TRBJ2-7	TRBD1	CASSPTLTPGQSYEQYF	TGCGCCAGCAGCCCCACACTAACCCCGGGACAGTCATACGAGCAGTACTTC
-	TRBV6-5	TRBJ1-5	-	CASRYLWGQPQHF	TGTGCCAGCAGGTACCTTTGGGGTCAGCCCCAGCATTTT
few	TRBV5-6	TRBJ2-4	-	CASSFQGPGIQYF	TGTGCCAGCAGCTTTCAGGGACCTGGGATTCAGTACTTC
-	TRBV4-1	TRBJ2-7	-	CASSHGTGMVYEQYF	TGCGCCAGCAGCCATGGAACAGGGATGGTCTACGAGCAGTACTTC
few	TRBV5-4	TRBJ2-5	-	CASSGTVGETQYF	TGTGCCAGCAGCGGCACAGTGGGAGAGACCCAGTACTTC
-	TRBV2	TRBJ1-6	-	CASRGRLDGNSPLHF	TGTGCCAGCAGGGGAAGATTGGACGGTAATTCACCCCTCCACTTT
few	TRBV7-9	TRBJ2-5	-	CASSFEGQIETQYF	TGTGCCAGCAGCTTTGAAGGACAGATAGAGACCCAGTACTTC
-	TRBV19	TRBJ2-7	TRBD1	CASSPRTGTEQYF	TGTGCCAGTAGTCCCCGGACAGGGACCGAGCAGTACTTC
few	TRBV5-1	TRBJ1-4	-	CASSLDGETEKLFF	TGCGCCAGCAGCTTGGATGGGGAGACTGAAAAACTGTTTTTT
few	TRBV7-9	TRBJ2-1	TRBD1	CASSSSRGRGNEQFF	TGTGCCAGCAGCTCCTCGAGGGGGCGTGGTAATGAGCAGTTCTTC
few	TRBV29-1	TRBJ2-4	-	CSVEVLGIFQYF	TGCAGCGTTGAAGTGCTCGGCATCTTTCAGTACTTC
-	TRBV5-1	TRBJ2-3	-	CASSPSSERIYTQYF	TGCGCCAGCAGCCCTTCCTCGGAGCGGATCTATACGCAGTATTTT
-	TRBV7-2	TRBJ1-5	-	CASGQDGAQPQHF	TGTGCCAGCGGCCAGGATGGCGCTCAGCCCCAGCATTTT
-	TRBV11-1	TRBJ2-5	-	CASSFFSSRSTRETNQETQYF	TGTGCCAGCAGCTTTTTTTCGTCACGCTCAACCCGGGAAACCAACCAAGAGACCCAGTACTTC
few	TRBV28	TRBJ1-4	TRBD1	CASRRTGDWGEKLFF	TGTGCCAGCAGACGAACAGGGGATTGGGGGGAAAAACTGTTTTTT
-	TRBV7-6	TRBJ2-1	TRBD2	CASSLWSSGGNEQFF	TGTGCCAGCAGCTTATGGTCTAGCGGGGGCAATGAGCAGTTCTTC
-	TRBV28	TRBJ1-5	TRBD1	CATQGANQPQHF	TGTGCCACCCAGGGGGCAAATCAGCCCCAGCATTTT
once	TRBV10-3	TRBJ1-4	TRBD1	CAISEGQGSEKLFF	TGTGCCATCAGTGAGGGACAGGGGTCTGAAAAACTGTTTTTT
-	TRBV28	TRBJ1-4	TRBD1	CASSPGTGIIEKLFF	TGTGCCAGCAGTCCTGGGACAGGGATTATTGAAAAACTGTTTTTT
few	TRBV21-1	TRBJ2-5	-	CASSKVPTRKETQYF	TGTGCCAGCAGCAAAGTGCCGACACGGAAAGAGACCCAGTACTTC
few	TRBV15	TRBJ1-4	-	CATSGGRGEKLFF	TGTGCCACCAGCGGGGGACGAGGTGAAAAACTGTTTTTT
-	TRBV12-3/TRBV12-4	TRBJ2-1	-	CASSLVSGYNEQFF	TGTGCCAGCAGTTTAGTCAGCGGCTACAATGAGCAGTTCTTC
few	TRBV27	TRBJ1-2	-	CASSLIGKGGYTF	TGTGCCAGCAGTTTAATAGGGAAGGGTGGCTACACCTTC
many	TRBV10-1	TRBJ2-3	TRBD2	CASSSPGLAGADTQYF	TGCGCCAGCAGTTCCCCGGGACTAGCGGGGGCAGATACGCAGTATTTT
-	TRBV29-1	TRBJ2-3	TRBD1	CSGGQGGTDTQYF	TGCAGCGGGGGGCAGGGGGGCACAGATACGCAGTATTTT
few	TRBV28	TRBJ1-5	-	CASSLSQVNQPQHF	TGTGCCAGCAGTTTATCGCAGGTCAATCAGCCCCAGCATTTT
once	TRBV5-1	TRBJ1-4	-	CASGLGQTTNEKLFF	TGCGCCAGCGGCTTGGGTCAAACGACCAATGAAAAACTGTTTTTT
-	TRBV20-1	TRBJ2-1	TRBD1	CSASATGGVSNEQFF	TGCAGTGCTAGCGCCACAGGGGGTGTTAGCAATGAGCAGTTCTTC
few	TRBV11-2	TRBJ1-3	-	CASSLAPRGAVGNTIYF	TGTGCCAGCAGCTTAGCCCCTCGGGGGGCTGTTGGAAACACCATATATTTT